A selection of T cell receptor beta chains follows, all from one sample in a study of CD8+ T cells in alopecia areata. The repertoire was sequenced with immunoSEQ multiplex PCR; TCRdb's copy has only in-frame clones and lacks some. The sample gives 180,000 or so clones, about 55% of which show up once; roughly a tenth is in the top ten. Sample: CD8+ T cells sorted from blood, taken at week 24, from a patient treated with tofacitinib. The receptors were gathered from a human donor with alopecia areata. The CDR3 runs from the conserved cysteine through the conserved F or W. The D gene is left open where the match is weak. Rows give clone size only sometimes, using once, few, many, or a class for an expanded clone.

size,D,V,J,DNA,CDR3
.,.,TRBV6-1,TRBJ2-4,TGTGCCAGCAGTGAATCGGTGGGGGCCGCCAAAAACATTCAGTACTTC,CASSESVGAAKNIQYF
.,.,TRBV27,TRBJ2-3,TGTGCCAGCAGTTACTCCGGGGGGCAGGGACTCACAGATACGCAGTATTTT,CASSYSGGQGLTDTQYF
.,.,TRBV30,TRBJ2-2,TGTGCCTGGAGAAGTAGGGTGGACACCGGGGAGCTGTTTTTT,CAWRSRVDTGELFF
.,.,TRBV30,TRBJ1-1,TGTGCCTGGAGCCCCACCGGGGGGGACACTGAAGCTTTCTTT,CAWSPTGGDTEAFF
.,TRBD1,TRBV29-1,TRBJ2-7,TGCAGCGTCGGGACAGAGAGCTCCTACGAGCAGTACTTC,CSVGTESSYEQYF
few,TRBD2,TRBV29-1,TRBJ2-2,TGCAGCGTCGAAATGCGGGGGATAAACACCGGGGAGCTGTTTTTT,CSVEMRGINTGELFF
.,TRBD1,TRBV7-9,TRBJ1-1,TGTGCCAGCAGCTCGAACAGGGGAAGGACTGAAGCTTTCTTT,CASSSNRGRTEAFF
few,TRBD2,TRBV5-1,TRBJ2-7,TGCGCCAGCAGCTTGGAGCCTAGCGGGGGCTCCTACGAGCAGTACTTC,CASSLEPSGGSYEQYF
.,TRBD1,TRBV11-2,TRBJ2-5,TGTGCCAGCAGCTTAGTAGGGACAGGGCGGGAGACCCAGTACTTC,CASSLVGTGRETQYF
few,.,TRBV29-1,TRBJ2-1,TGCAGCGTTGTTATGACAGCAAACTACAATGAGCAGTTCTTC,CSVVMTANYNEQFF
few,.,TRBV29-1,TRBJ2-1,TGCAGCGTTGAACGGGGCATCTACAATGAGCAGTTCTTC,CSVERGIYNEQFF
.,TRBD1,TRBV9,TRBJ2-1,TGTGCCAGCAGCGTAGATGGGACAGGGGGCGGAGATGGGCAGTTCTTC,CASSVDGTGGGDGQFF
.,.,TRBV21-1,TRBJ2-7,TGTGCCAGCAGCAATACTCCGGTCGACGGGACAGGGACCTACGAGCAGTACTTC,CASSNTPVDGTGTYEQYF
few,TRBD1,TRBV29-1,TRBJ2-3,TGCAGCGCGTACCTTTCACAGGGGTCTAGCACAGATACGCAGTATTTT,CSAYLSQGSSTDTQYF
.,.,TRBV9,TRBJ2-2,TGTGCCAGCAGCCTCCGGGCCGGGGAGCTGTTTTTT,CASSLRAGELFF
.,.,TRBV7-9,TRBJ2-7,TGTGCCAGCAGCCAGGATCTTTACGAGCAGTACTTC,CASSQDLYEQYF
.,.,TRBV13,TRBJ2-7,TGTGCCAGCAGCCCCACCGACACCTACGAGCAGTACTTC,CASSPTDTYEQYF
.,.,TRBV4-1,TRBJ1-5,TGCGCCAGCAGTCCCCGGGGGGATAGCAATCAGCCCCAGCATTTT,CASSPRGDSNQPQHF
few,TRBD1,TRBV7-3,TRBJ2-3,TGTGCCAGCAGCTCGACAGGGGGCGCAGATACGCAGTATTTT,CASSSTGGADTQYF
few,.,TRBV18,TRBJ1-2,TGTGCCAGCTCACCACGTCGAGACTATGGCTACACCTTC,CASSPRRDYGYTF
few,.,TRBV6-6,TRBJ1-2,TGTGCCAGCAGCCCCAGGGAGGCGATGAATTATGGCTACACCTTC,CASSPREAMNYGYTF
.,TRBD2,TRBV13,TRBJ2-3,TGTGCCAGCAGCTTAGTCGGCGGGGGGATAGCAGATACGCAGTATTTT,CASSLVGGGIADTQYF
.,.,TRBV29-1,TRBJ1-2,TGCAGCGTTGCGGGTACCGACCTATTGGGCGGCTACACCTTC,CSVAGTDLLGGYTF
.,.,TRBV2,TRBJ2-6,TGTGCCAGCATCGGGGGCTCTGGGGCCAACGTCCTGACTTTC,CASIGGSGANVLTF
few,.,TRBV19,TRBJ1-2,TGTGCCAGTAGTATAGGGGCCTCGAGGAACACCTTC,CASSIGASRNTF
many,TRBD2,TRBV5-1,TRBJ2-3,TGCGCCAGCAGCGTGAGGGGAGGGTACACAGATACGCAGTATTTT,CASSVRGGYTDTQYF
.,.,TRBV6-6,TRBJ2-4,TGTGCCAGCAGCATCCGACAAGGGATGGCCAAAAACATTCAGTACTTC,CASSIRQGMAKNIQYF
once,.,TRBV2,TRBJ2-5,TGTGCCAGCAGTGAAGGGGATTGGGAGACCCAGTACTTC,CASSEGDWETQYF
.,.,TRBV29-1,TRBJ1-1,TGCAGCGTCGGTAGTATGAACACTGAAGCTTTCTTT,CSVGSMNTEAFF
few,.,TRBV25-1,TRBJ1-1,TGTGCCAGCAGTGAATGGGCAGGCACTGAAGCTTTCTTT,CASSEWAGTEAFF
.,.,TRBV7-8,TRBJ2-7,TGTGCCAGCAGCCTAGAATTTGAGGTTTACGGCGAGCAGTACTTC,CASSLEFEVYGEQYF
.,.,TRBV28,TRBJ2-7,TGTGCCAGCAGTTTATGGGGACAAGGGAGCTCCTACGAGCAGTACTTC,CASSLWGQGSSYEQYF
.,.,TRBV5-6,TRBJ2-7,TGTGCCAGCACCATCTCGGGGAGCTCCTACGAGCAGTACTTC,CASTISGSSYEQYF
few,.,TRBV13,TRBJ1-1,TGTGCCAGCATCCCACCCGGCGGGGGGCGAGCGGACACTGAAGCTTTCTTT,CASIPPGGGRADTEAFF
.,.,TRBV13,TRBJ1-1,TGTGCCAGCAGCTCGGGATCCCCAGGGGAAGCTTTCTTT,CASSSGSPGEAFF
.,TRBD1,TRBV4-3,TRBJ1-2,TGCGCCAGCAGCCAAGACATCACAGGGGGCAGCTATGGCTACACCTTC,CASSQDITGGSYGYTF
.,TRBD1,TRBV6-6,TRBJ1-2,TGTGCCAGCAGTTACTCGACAGGGACCTACTATGGCTACACCTTC,CASSYSTGTYYGYTF
.,.,TRBV29-1,TRBJ1-1,TGCAGCGTTGAAAGGAGCTCCGCAGCCAACACTGAAGCTTTCTTT,CSVERSSAANTEAFF
.,TRBD1,TRBV12-5,TRBJ1-2,TGTGCTAGTGGTTTTGGACAGGGGCCCACCTTC,CASGFGQGPTF
.,.,TRBV7-3,TRBJ2-1,TGTGCCAGCAGCCAAAGCGGAGACAATGAGCAGTTCTTC,CASSQSGDNEQFF
few,.,TRBV29-1,TRBJ1-2,TGCAGCGTTCCGCACAGGGATGGCTACACCTTC,CSVPHRDGYTF
.,TRBD1,TRBV30,TRBJ1-5,TGTGCCTGGAGTTCCACCAGGGGGGAGCCCCAGCATTTT,CAWSSTRGEPQHF
few,.,TRBV4-1,TRBJ1-1,TGCGCCAGCAGCCAAGGCGGGGCTGAAGCTTTCTTT,CASSQGGAEAFF
few,TRBD2,TRBV7-2,TRBJ2-5,TGTGCCACCAGATTTACTGGGGCTAGCGGGGGGCAAGAGACCCAGTACTTC,CATRFTGASGGQETQYF
medium-sized,.,TRBV29-1,TRBJ2-5,TGCAGCGCCACCCAAGAGACCCAGTACTTC,CSATQETQYF
.,.,TRBV6-6,TRBJ2-7,TGTGCCAGCAGTAATCCGGGACGGGGAACCTACGAGCAGTACTTC,CASSNPGRGTYEQYF
.,TRBD2,TRBV19,TRBJ2-1,TGTGCCACTCAGAGCGGGGGTTCCTACAATGAGCAGTTCTTC,CATQSGGSYNEQFF
.,.,TRBV27,TRBJ1-2,TGTGCCAGCAGTTTATCTACCGGGGGGGGCTACACCTTC,CASSLSTGGGYTF
once,.,TRBV4-3,TRBJ2-7,TGCGCCAGCAGCCAAGACTTAACTGACGCCGGGACCGCGATGGGCGAGCAGTACTTC,CASSQDLTDAGTAMGEQYF
once,.,TRBV29-1,TRBJ2-7,TGCAGCGTTGAAAATACCGACGGACTCTACGAGCAGTACTTC,CSVENTDGLYEQYF
few,.,TRBV29-1,TRBJ2-2,TGCAGCGTTGAGGGTAGGACGGACACCGGGGAGCTGTTTTTT,CSVEGRTDTGELFF
few,.,TRBV5-1,TRBJ1-1,TGCGCCAGCAGCCCCCGTGGGGGGAATGAAGCTTTCTTT,CASSPRGGNEAFF
few,.,TRBV14,TRBJ1-2,TGTGCCAGCAGCCAAGGCAAGATCTATGGCTACACCTTC,CASSQGKIYGYTF
.,.,TRBV30,TRBJ1-5,TGTGCCTGGAGTGCGGGCGCCAGCAATCAGCCCCAGCATTTT,CAWSAGASNQPQHF
.,.,TRBV30,TRBJ1-1,TGTGCCTGGAATTTGGGGGCAGGGAACACTGAAGCTTTCTTT,CAWNLGAGNTEAFF
.,.,TRBV27,TRBJ2-7,TGTGCCAGCAGTCGGGGTGTGGCCTACGAGCAGTACTTC,CASSRGVAYEQYF
.,TRBD1,TRBV25-1,TRBJ1-4,TGTGCCAGCAGGGACACCGACAGGGGCCGGGAAAAACTGTTTTTT,CASRDTDRGREKLFF
.,TRBD1,TRBV19,TRBJ1-6,TGTGCCAGTAGTTACAACAGACAGGGGGCCGGATCACCCCTCCACTTT,CASSYNRQGAGSPLHF
.,TRBD1,TRBV29-1,TRBJ1-1,TGCAGCACAGGGGCGGACACTGAAGCTTTCTTT,CSTGADTEAFF
.,.,TRBV30,TRBJ2-3,TGTGCCTGGAGAGAGGGAGATACGCAGTATTTT,CAWREGDTQYF